The source of this T cell receptor (beta chain) is a study of cytomegalovirus exposure and HLA in healthy donors (dated by TCRdb to the late 2010s). The study in broad terms: According to an earlier analysis of 587 of the donors, 200 million or so T cells yielded 100 million or so unique TCR beta sequences and around 280 Gb of sequence data. Among around 400 genotyped donors of the cohort, an average of around 250,000 unique TCR beta nucleotide sequences was sequenced per donor, of which about 18% were non-productive. HLA typing covered class I and class II loci at four-digit resolution. The study combined high-throughput TCR immunosequencing, statistical association of individual TCRs with disease status, and machine learning to predict cytomegalovirus infection status. In addition to the first cohort of 650 to 800 subjects, a separate validation cohort of 120 different subjects was used. An early release that covered around 590 HLA-typed donors contained about 300 gigabases of sequencing data and 85 million to 100 million unique TCR sequences. Typing coverage differed by locus: A, B, C, DRB1 and DQB1 were typed in about 620-630 donors, DQA1 in about 550, DPA1 in over 600, and DPB1 in 400 to 480. Rather than using new phenotypic data, the later analysis identified candidate immune exposures from TCR beta sequences and from how often those sequences occurred across donors. In a later genetic analysis, genome-wide SNP genotypes for about 65% of the 666 donors were used, and that subset was treated as a discovery cohort. Every discovery cohort repertoire had been produced on one sequencing platform. Alongside the repertoire data, information on donor age, sex, ethnicity and CMV serostatus was compiled. An earlier analysis of 500 to 650 of the donors applied high-throughput TCR beta sequencing to assess whether each TCR beta V gene segment acted as functional or pseudogenic. The genetic ancestry cluster associated with self-reported Caucasian donors included 70% to 85% of the approximately 410 genotyped donors. The T cell repertoires of around 730 subjects were profiled by immunosequencing and related to cytomegalovirus serostatus. The study was designed to test whether signatures of past pathogen exposure could be identified by cataloging public T cell receptors. Because of strong linkage in the cohort, five DR-DQ haplotypes were treated as single units for association and clustering. To study patterns of TCR occurrence, a later analysis re-analyzed previously published TCR beta repertoires from 700 or so donors and added high-resolution HLA genotyping. The paper's findings and limits, for the study overall: At a false discovery rate of 0.05, a later analysis linked about 16,000 TCR beta sequences to specific HLA alleles. A group of highly shared sequence variants was considered likely to be a technical artifact of the sequencing pipeline. A later analysis found that HLA-associated TCR beta chains were more clonally expanded and had lower generation probabilities than equally common non-associated chains. For the cohort, immune exposure information was limited to CMV serostatus. Several of the top co-occurrence clusters appeared to be linked to parvovirus B19, influenza, CMV and Epstein-Barr virus, according to a later analysis. When HLA alleles, especially DR and DQ, strongly co-occurred, attributing TCR associations to individual alleles was difficult. In an earlier analysis of roughly 560 of the donors, most TCR beta V segments were observed in productive rearrangements about 87% or about 30% of the time, broadly matching IMGT annotations. Presence/absence analyses assumed roughly uniform sequencing depth across donors, an assumption that may not hold. In a later analysis, TCR association rates were found to vary across HLA loci, with the most associated TCRs seen for DRB1 alleles and the fewest for HLA-C alleles. A further reported finding was that TCR beta sequences accurately predicted the HLA-A and HLA-B alleles for most subjects in the first cohort. The classifier was reported to diagnose cytomegalovirus status with high specificity and sensitivity in both the original cohort and the validation cohort. Because counts were too low, fewer than 20 rarely observed V segments, including chromosome 9 orphons, were excluded from the earlier analysis of 500 to 700 of the donors. Some IMGT-functional V segments, including TRBV6-2 and TRBV6-3, could not be told apart with the 87-base-pair reads, so those segments were excluded. Because HLA typing was missing for some donors at each locus, association tests included only the typed subset. An association between a missense DCLRE1C variant and V-gene and J-gene trimming of TCR beta chains was found in a later genetic analysis and replicated in an independent cohort. The study gave a list of 150 to 200 TCR beta chains associated with cytomegalovirus. In a later analysis, most CMV-associated TCR beta chains were found to appear HLA-restricted, with HLA associations seemingly driven largely by CMV exposure. Linkage disequilibrium might explain the correlated functional status among segregating V segments, but an unknown experimental factor could not be excluded. In vitro tests confirmed that three of the cytomegalovirus-associated TCR beta chains recognize cytomegalovirus antigens. Most TCR sequences were observed very rarely across donors, whereas some public TCRs were present in many individuals. According to a later genetic analysis, donors in an Asian-associated ancestry cluster had fewer N-insertions in productive TCRs than the approximately 670-donor mean. The authors suggested that the approach could potentially be generalized to other disease states and immunological phenotypes. Only TCR beta chains were sequenced in this cohort, and the absence of alpha or paired-chain data limited detectable features.

The CDR3 numbers 13 residues from cysteine through phenylalanine. The retained sequence is limited to the CDR3, 39 bases, with the frame set at the first base. The trim is 3 bases for V and 9 bases for J, with a gap of 13 bases between the germline ends. The germline V gene gives CDR1 as SGDLS and CDR2 as YYNGEE. Of note for this clone: This clone's antigen is unknown.

Libraries were built with the immunoSEQ multiplex PCR assay. The multiplex PCR relied on a mix of 60 forward primers for TCR Vbeta segments and 13 reverse primers for TCR Jbeta segments. A multiplex PCR assay on genomic DNA amplified the CDR3 region of rearranged TCR beta genes. On the Illumina HiSeq System, the amplified TCR beta libraries were sequenced as 87-base-pair reads. From the authors' description of their analysis: Across the roughly 600 repertoires, a later analysis counted tens of millions of unique TCR beta chains, 9 million to 14 million of which were shared by at least two donors. Raw reads were error-corrected and collapsed into unique sequences with a nearest-neighbor algorithm that merged closely related sequences to remove PCR and sequencing errors. Alignment of CDR3 sequences to IMGT reference sequences was used to assign V, D and J gene segments. Each retained sequence needed at least a six-nucleotide match to both a V gene segment and a J gene segment. Rearrangements were classified as productive when the CDR3 lacked stop codons and remained in frame with V and J, and all other rearrangements were classified as non-productive. Following IMGT convention, CDR3 was defined as the stretch from the second conserved V-encoded cysteine up to the conserved J-encoded phenylalanine. In an earlier analysis of 500 to 650 of the donors, sequences lacking an unambiguous match to a single V gene segment were excluded. In an earlier analysis of 587 of the donors, a V segment was called functional when productive rearrangements were above 56.7%, and segregating when the standard deviation between donors exceeded 5%. A statistical classification framework was built for diagnosing cytomegalovirus status from the catalog of TCR beta chain sequences. A later analysis assigned V and J genes by comparing TCR nucleotide sequences with IMGT/GENE-DB human TR gene sequences. In a later analysis, CDR3 sequences and most-parsimonious VDJ recombination scenarios were assigned using the TCRdist pipeline. In a later analysis, each TCR beta chain was defined by its CDR3 amino acid sequence together with its V-gene family, and reads lacking a unique V-gene family were excluded. As a way to deal with suspected cross-contamination and a sequencing artifact, a later analysis dropped 592 nucleotide sequences that were highly shared and had low generation probability. In a later analysis, a clonal expansion index was calculated for each public chain from normalized within-repertoire ranks of inferred template counts. A later analysis computed generation probabilities with a VDJ recombination model fitted to out-of-frame rearrangements, and checked the results against IGoR. Hypergeometric tests were used in a later analysis to score TCR-TCR, TCR-HLA and TCR-CMV co-occurrence, with a repertoire-size bias correction applied to the TCR pairs. In a later analysis, false discovery rates were estimated by permuting HLA or CMV assignments 20 times. In a later analysis, co-occurring TCRs were grouped using DBSCAN, and TCRdist sequence similarity was added for clustering within HLA-allele-positive subsets. For co-occurrence clustering, repertoires with fewer than 30,000 or more than 120,000 public chains were excluded, along with 4 to 6 repertoires with anomalous nucleotide sharing. Here the immuneACCESS table is served through TCRdb, limited to in-frame sequences with V and J called. Missing clones are a known gap in these copies; in checked studies unresolved V genes cover under half, and the rest lacks a known reason. The V and J calls and clone size were taken over from that table, and D and trimming were inferred from the DNA. The sample's table lists a count of under 100,000 clones. Around 3.6% of the sample rests with the top ten.

The cohort consisted of 650 to 700 healthy bone marrow donors. Cohort members were all nominally healthy when sampled, although unrecorded immune exposures were likely present. The donor was CMV seronegative and was included in the group of a few hundred seronegative cohort members. Each donor provided a peripheral blood sample, and peripheral blood mononuclear cells were used for TCR beta sequencing. Genomic DNA extraction from the blood cell samples was performed with the Qiagen DNeasy Blood Extraction Kit. The chain employs TRBV9 and TRBJ2-1, with TRBD1 perhaps the D gene, on 6 matching bases. The specimen was PBMCs. This TCR derives from a woman aged 25 to 39 in good health and CMV-seronegative. The DNA sequence reads TGTGCCAGCAGCGGATCACAGGGTAGTGAGCAGTTCTTC. Its protein is CASSGSQGSEQFF.